This TCR beta chain appears in the sequencing data of a study of regulatory T cells in long-lasting Graves disease. This clonotype was recorded a few times. What it recognizes is unknown. Germline V gene data show CDR1 as DFQATT and CDR2 as SNEGSKA (reference sequence). V lost 2 bases, J lost 4 bases, and 11 bases lay in between. This CDR3 is built from 13 residues. The time point: newly diagnosed GD, antithyroid drugs for less than 3 months. Making the TCR library involved RNA that had been extracted from PBMCs. Building the TCR beta libraries relied on iRepertoire HTBI primers, and CDR3 regions underwent Arm-PCR. TCRdb recomputed calls from the multiplex PCR reads with MiXCR, one row per CDR3 protein. The sample consists of about 430,000 distinct CDR3 sequences, approximately 16% of them appearing once. Study conclusions and caveats: Persistent patients had more shared public clonotypes (roughly 2,700) than new patients (about 1,000).

The data were also submitted as part of a second study, on T cells in Graves' hyperthyroidism and ophthalmopathy. As that report states: Graves' hyperthyroidism qualified as stable when ophthalmopathy did not progress within 18 months. Most clonotypes expanded in the thyroid (above 0.001) were also present in blood.

The TCR was taken from a woman aged 40 to 49 with Graves disease. The chain joins TRBV20-1 to TRBJ1-2; no firm D call. Material: peripheral blood mononuclear cells (PBMCs), obtained at new diagnosis, from a patient treated with antithyroid drugs. The CDR3 is CSARPSGGYGYTF. CDR3 bases: TGCAGTGCTAGACCCTCTGGTGGCTATGGCTACACCTTC.